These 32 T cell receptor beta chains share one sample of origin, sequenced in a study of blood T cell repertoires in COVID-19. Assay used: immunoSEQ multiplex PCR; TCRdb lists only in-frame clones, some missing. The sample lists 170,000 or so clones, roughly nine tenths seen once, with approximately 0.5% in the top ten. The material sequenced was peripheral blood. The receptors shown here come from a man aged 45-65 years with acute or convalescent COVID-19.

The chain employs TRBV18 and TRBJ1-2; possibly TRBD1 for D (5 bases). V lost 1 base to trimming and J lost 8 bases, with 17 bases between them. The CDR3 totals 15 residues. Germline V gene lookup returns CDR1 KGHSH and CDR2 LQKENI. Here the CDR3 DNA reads TGTGCCAGCTCACCACGCAGGGAAGGGGCGAAAGGCTACACCTTC. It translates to CASSPRREGAKGYTF.

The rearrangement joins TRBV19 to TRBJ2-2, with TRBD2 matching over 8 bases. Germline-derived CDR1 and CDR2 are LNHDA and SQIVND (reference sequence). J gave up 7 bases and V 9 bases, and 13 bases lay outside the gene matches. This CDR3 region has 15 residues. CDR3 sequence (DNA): TGTGCCAGCGAGGGGACTAGAAGACTTAACGGGGAGCTGTTTTTT. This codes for CASEGTRRLNGELFF.

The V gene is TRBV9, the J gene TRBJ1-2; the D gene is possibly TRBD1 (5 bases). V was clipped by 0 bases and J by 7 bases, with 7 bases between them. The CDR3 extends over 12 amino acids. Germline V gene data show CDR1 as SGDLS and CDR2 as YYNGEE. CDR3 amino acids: CASSVVGGGYTF. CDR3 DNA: TGTGCCAGCAGCGTAGTGGGGGGTGGCTACACCTTC.

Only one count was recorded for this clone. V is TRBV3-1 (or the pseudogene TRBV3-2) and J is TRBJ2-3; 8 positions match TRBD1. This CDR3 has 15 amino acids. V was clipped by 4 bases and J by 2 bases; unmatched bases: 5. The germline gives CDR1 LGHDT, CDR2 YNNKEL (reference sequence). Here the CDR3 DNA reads TGTGCCAGCAGCCCTCCGGGACAGGACACAGATACGCAGTATTTT. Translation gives CASSPPGQDTDTQYF.

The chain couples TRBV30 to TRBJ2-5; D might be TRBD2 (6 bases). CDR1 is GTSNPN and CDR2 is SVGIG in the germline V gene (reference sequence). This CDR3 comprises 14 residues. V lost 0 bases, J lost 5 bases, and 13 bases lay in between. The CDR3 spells CAWSVLGGRETQYF. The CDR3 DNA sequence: TGTGCCTGGAGTGTACTAGGTGGGAGGGAGACCCAGTACTTC.

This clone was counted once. This CDR3 reads CASAGTNEKLFF. The CDR3 DNA sequence: TGTGCCAGCGCCGGTACTAATGAAAAACTGTTTTTT. The J gene is TRBJ1-4, the V gene TRBV28; D remains ambiguous. The CDR3 has 12 amino acids. The V gene's germline CDR1 is MDHEN and CDR2 SYDVKM. V gave up 8 bases and J gave up 2 bases, with 6 bases separating them.

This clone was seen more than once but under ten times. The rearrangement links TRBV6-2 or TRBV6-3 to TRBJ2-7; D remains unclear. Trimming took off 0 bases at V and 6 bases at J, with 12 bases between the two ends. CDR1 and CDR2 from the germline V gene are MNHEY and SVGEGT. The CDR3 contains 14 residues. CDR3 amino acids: CASSYSNNHGEQYV. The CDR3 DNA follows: TGTGCCAGCAGTTACTCGAACAATCATGGCGAGCAGTACGTC.

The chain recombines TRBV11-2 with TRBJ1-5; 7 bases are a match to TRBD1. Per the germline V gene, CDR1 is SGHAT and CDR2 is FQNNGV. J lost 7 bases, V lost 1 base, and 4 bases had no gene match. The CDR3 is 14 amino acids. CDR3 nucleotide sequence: TGTGCCAGCAGCTTAGGACAGGGTGGCCAGCCCCAGCATTTT. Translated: CASSLGQGGQPQHF.

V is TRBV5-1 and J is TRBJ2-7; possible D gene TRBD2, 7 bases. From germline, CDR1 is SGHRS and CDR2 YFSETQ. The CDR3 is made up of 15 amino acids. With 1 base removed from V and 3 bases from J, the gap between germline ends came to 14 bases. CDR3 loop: CASSLNSGEGYEQYF. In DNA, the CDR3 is TGCGCCAGCAGCTTGAATTCAGGGGAGGGCTACGAGCAGTACTTC.

CDR3 coding DNA: TGCGCCAGCAGCCCGACAGGGGCTAATGAAAAACTGTTTTTT. Amino acids: CASSPTGANEKLFF. This sequence joins TRBV4-1 and TRBJ1-4; 8 bases are a match to TRBD1. Trimming took 4 bases from V and 3 from J; bases not matched to a gene: 1. The CDR3 extends over 14 amino acids. Per germline, CDR1 MGHRA and CDR2 YSYEKL.

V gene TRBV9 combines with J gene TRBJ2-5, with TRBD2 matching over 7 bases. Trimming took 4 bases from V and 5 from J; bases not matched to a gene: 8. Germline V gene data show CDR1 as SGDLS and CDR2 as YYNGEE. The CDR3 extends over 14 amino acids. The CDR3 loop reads CASSKGLVGETQYF. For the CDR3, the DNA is TGTGCCAGCAGCAAAGGACTAGTCGGTGAGACCCAGTACTTC.

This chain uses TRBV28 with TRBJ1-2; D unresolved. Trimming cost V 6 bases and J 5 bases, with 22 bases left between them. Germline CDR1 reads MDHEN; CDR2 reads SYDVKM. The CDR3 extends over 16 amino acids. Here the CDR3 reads CASSLPRQESFYGYTF. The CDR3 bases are TGTGCCAGCAGCCTCCCCCGGCAGGAATCCTTTTATGGCTACACCTTC.

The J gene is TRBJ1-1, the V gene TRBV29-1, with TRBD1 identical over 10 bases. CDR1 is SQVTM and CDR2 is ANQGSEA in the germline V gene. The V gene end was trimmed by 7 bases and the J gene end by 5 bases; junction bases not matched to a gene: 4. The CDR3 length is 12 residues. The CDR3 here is CSGRTGGTEAFF. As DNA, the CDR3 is TGCAGCGGCCGGACAGGGGGAACTGAAGCTTTCTTT. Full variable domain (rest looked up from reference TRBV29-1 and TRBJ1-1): SAVISQKPSRDICQRGTSLTIQCQVDSQVTMMFWYRQQPGQSLTLIATANQGSEATYESGFVIDKFPISRPNLTFSTLTVSNMSPEDSSIYLCSGRTGGTEAFFGQGTRLTVV.

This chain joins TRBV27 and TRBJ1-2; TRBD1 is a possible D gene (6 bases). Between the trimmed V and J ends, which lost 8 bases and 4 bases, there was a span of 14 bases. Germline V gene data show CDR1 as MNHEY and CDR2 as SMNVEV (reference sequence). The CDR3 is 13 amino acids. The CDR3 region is CASPIHRAYGYTF. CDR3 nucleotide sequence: TGTGCCAGCCCAATACACAGGGCCTATGGCTACACCTTC.

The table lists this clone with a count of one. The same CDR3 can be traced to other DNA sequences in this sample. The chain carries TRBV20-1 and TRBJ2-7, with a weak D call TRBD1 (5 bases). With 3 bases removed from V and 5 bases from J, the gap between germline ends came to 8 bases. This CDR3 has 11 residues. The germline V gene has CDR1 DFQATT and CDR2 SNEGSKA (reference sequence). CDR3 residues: CSARAGHEQYV. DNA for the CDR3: TGCAGTGCTAGGGCAGGGCACGAGCAGTACGTC.

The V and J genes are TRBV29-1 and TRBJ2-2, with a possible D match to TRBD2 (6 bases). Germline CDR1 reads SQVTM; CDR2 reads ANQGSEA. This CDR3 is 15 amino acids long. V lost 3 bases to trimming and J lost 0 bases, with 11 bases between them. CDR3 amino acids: CSVELGGANTGELFF. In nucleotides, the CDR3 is TGCAGCGTTGAGTTGGGGGGTGCGAACACCGGGGAGCTGTTTTTT.

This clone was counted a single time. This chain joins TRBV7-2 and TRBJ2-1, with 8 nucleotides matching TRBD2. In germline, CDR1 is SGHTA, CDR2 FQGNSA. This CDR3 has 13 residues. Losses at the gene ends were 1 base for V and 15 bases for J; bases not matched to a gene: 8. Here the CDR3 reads CASSLVVSGVTFF. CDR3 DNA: TGTGCCAGCAGCTTAGTTGTTAGCGGGGTCACGTTCTTC.

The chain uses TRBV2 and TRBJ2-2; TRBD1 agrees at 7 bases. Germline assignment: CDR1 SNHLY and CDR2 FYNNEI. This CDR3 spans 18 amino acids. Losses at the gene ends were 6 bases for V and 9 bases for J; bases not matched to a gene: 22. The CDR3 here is CASSRGQRHPIRPWELFF. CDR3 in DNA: TGTGCCAGCAGCCGGGGACAGCGCCACCCGATCCGGCCCTGGGAGCTGTTTTTT.

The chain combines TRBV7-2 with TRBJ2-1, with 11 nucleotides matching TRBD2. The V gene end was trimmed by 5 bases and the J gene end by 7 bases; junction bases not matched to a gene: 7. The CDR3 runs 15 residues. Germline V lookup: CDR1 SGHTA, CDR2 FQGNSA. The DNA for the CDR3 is TGTGCCAGCAGCCCTACTAGCGGGGGCCGGAATGAGCAGTTCTTC. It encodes CASSPTSGGRNEQFF.

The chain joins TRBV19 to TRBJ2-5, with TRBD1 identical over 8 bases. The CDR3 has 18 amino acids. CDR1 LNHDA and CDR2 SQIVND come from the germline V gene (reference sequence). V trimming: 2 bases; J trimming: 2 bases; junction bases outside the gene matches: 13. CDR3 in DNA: TGTGCCAGTAGTATAAGGTGGCTGGGGACAGGAACACAAGAGACCCAGTACTTC. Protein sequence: CASSIRWLGTGTQETQYF.

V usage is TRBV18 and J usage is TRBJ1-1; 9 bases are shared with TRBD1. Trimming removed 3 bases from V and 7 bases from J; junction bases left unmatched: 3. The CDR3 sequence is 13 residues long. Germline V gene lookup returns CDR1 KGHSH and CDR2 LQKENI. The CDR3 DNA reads TGTGCCAGCTCACCTTTGACAGGGGGTGAAGCTTTCTTT. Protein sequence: CASSPLTGGEAFF.

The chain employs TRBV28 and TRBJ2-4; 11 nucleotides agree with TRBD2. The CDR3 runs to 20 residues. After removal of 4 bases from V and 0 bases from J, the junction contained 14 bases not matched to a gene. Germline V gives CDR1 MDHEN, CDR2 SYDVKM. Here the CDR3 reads CASSYPRIAGGSLAKNIQYF. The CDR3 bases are TGTGCCAGCAGTTACCCCCGAATAGCGGGGGGGTCCTTAGCCAAAAACATTCAGTACTTC.

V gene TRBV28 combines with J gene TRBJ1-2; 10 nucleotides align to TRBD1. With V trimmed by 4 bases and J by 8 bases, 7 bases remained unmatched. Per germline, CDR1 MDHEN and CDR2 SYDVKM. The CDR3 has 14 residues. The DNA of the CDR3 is TGTGCCAGCAGTTCCGCCGGGACAGGGGACGGCTACACCTTC. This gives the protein CASSSAGTGDGYTF.

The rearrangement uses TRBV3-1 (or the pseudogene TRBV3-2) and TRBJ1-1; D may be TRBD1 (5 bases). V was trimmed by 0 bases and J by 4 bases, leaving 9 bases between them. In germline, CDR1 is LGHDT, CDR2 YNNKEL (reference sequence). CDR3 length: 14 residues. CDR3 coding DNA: TGTGCCAGCAGCCAAGATTACGACAGCACTGAAGCTTTCTTT. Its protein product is CASSQDYDSTEAFF.

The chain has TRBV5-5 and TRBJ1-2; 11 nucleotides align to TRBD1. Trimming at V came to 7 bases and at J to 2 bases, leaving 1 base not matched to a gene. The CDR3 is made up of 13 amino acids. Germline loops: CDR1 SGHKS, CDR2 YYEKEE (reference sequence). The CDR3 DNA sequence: TGTGCCAGCGGGGACAGGGGGAACTATGGCTACACCTTC. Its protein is CASGDRGNYGYTF.

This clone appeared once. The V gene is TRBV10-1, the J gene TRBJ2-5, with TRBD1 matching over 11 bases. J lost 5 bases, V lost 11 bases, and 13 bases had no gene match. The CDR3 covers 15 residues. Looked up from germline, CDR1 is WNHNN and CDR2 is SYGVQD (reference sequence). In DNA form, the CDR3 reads TGCGCCGGAAGCCGAGGGACAGGGGGTGGTGAGACCCAGTACTTC. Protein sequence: CAGSRGTGGGETQYF.

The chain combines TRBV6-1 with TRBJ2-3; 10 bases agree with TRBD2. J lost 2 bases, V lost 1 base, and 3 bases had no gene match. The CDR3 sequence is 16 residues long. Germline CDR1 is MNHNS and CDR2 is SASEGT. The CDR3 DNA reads TGTGCCAGCAGTGAAGGCGGACTAGCGGCCACAGATACGCAGTATTTT. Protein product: CASSEGGLAATDTQYF.

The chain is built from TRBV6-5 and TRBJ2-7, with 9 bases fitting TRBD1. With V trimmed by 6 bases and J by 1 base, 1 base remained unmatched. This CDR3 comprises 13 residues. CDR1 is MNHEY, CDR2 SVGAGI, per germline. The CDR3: CASRGQGSYEQYV. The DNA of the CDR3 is TGTGCCAGCAGAGGACAGGGGTCCTACGAGCAGTACGTC.

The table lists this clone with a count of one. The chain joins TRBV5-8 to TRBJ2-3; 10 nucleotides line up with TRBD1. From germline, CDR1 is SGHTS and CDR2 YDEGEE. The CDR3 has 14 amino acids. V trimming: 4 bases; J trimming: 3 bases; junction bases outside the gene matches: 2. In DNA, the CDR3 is TGTGCCAGCAGCCCGGGACAGGGGACAGATACGCAGTATTTT. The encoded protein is CASSPGQGTDTQYF.

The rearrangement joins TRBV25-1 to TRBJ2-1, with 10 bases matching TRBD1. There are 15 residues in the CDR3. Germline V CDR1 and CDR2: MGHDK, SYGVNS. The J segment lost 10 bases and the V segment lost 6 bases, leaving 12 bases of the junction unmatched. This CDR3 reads CASSYRQGARGEQFF. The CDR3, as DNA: TGTGCCAGCAGCTATAGACAGGGGGCGAGGGGCGAGCAGTTCTTC.

The CDR3 DNA is TGTGCCAGCAGGCTAGTGAACTCTGGAAACACCATATATTTT. This sequence encodes CASRLVNSGNTIYF. The J gene is TRBJ1-3, the V gene TRBV28; D is unresolved. The CDR3 totals 14 residues. CDR1 is MDHEN, CDR2 SYDVKM, per germline. The V gene lost 6 bases and the J gene lost 0 bases, with 9 bases spanning the gap.

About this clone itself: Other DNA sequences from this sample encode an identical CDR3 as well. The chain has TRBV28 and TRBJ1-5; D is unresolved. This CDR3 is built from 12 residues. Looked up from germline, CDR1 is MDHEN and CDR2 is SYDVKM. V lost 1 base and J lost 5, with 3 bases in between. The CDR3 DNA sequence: TGTGCCAGCAGTTTATCCTATCAGCCCCAGCATTTT. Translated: CASSLSYQPQHF.